These 10 T cell receptor beta chains share one sample of origin, sequenced in a study of shared clonotypes between healthy human individuals (dated by TCRdb to 2020 to 2022). Library prep was done by the immunoSEQ multiplex PCR assay. Drawn from immuneACCESS, this table holds only the in-frame rearrangements with V and J called that TCRdb kept. Clones are partly lost; checked studies trace under half to an unresolved V gene and leave the rest unexplained. A total of some 2,500,000 clones appear in this sample, 92% of them only once. The top ten hold 0.37% of the sample. The specimen was naive CD4+ T cells from PBMCs. What this sample's cell subset or site label stands for: CD45RA+ positively selected. The receptors were sampled from a man aged 18 to 29 in good health. Some clones in this sample may be carry-over from other donors' samples.

The CDR3 protein is CASSLWDEAGDTDTQYF. As DNA, the CDR3 is TGTGCCAGCAGTTTATGGGACGAAGCGGGAGACACAGATACGCAGTATTTT. The genes are TRBV28 and TRBJ2-3; TRBD2 aligns across 8 bases. The V gene end was trimmed by 0 bases and the J gene end by 2 bases; junction bases not matched to a gene: 7. This CDR3 is 17 amino acids long. The germline V gene encodes CDR1 MDHEN and CDR2 SYDVKM. Filled out from reference TRBV28 and TRBJ2-3, the complete variable domain reads DVKVTQSSRYLVKRTGEKVFLECVQDMDHENMFWYRQDPGLGLRLIYFSYDVKMKEKGDIPEGYSVSREKKERFSLILESASTNQTSMYLCASSLWDEAGDTDTQYFGPGTRLTVL.

The J gene is TRBJ2-1, the V gene TRBV7-3; weak D call: TRBD2 (6 bases). The CDR3 spans 14 residues. Germline V gives CDR1 SGHTA, CDR2 FQGTGA. Deletions cut 5 bases from V and 4 bases from J, with 12 bases between. This CDR3 reads CASSPPGLYNEQFF. CDR3 coding DNA: TGTGCCAGCAGCCCGCCGGGACTTTACAATGAGCAGTTCTTC.

This clone occurred once. The CDR3: CAISEGTSFAGELFF. The CDR3 nucleotides are TGTGCCATCAGTGAGGGGACTAGCTTCGCCGGGGAGCTGTTTTTT. The V call is TRBV10-3, the J call TRBJ2-2; 9 bases map to TRBD2. The V gene end was trimmed by 2 bases and the J gene end by 6 bases; junction bases not matched to a gene: 4. This CDR3 is 15 amino acids long. Germline CDR1 reads ENHRY; CDR2 reads SYGVKD.

The chain has TRBV28 and TRBJ1-2; 7 nucleotides line up with TRBD1. Germline lookup yields CDR1 MDHEN and CDR2 SYDVKM. Trimming at V came to 8 bases and at J to 2 bases, leaving 8 bases not matched to a gene. CDR3 length equals 14 residues. The CDR3 DNA reads as TGTGCCAGCGCCATGACAGGGCCGAACTATGGCTACACCTTC. This sequence encodes CASAMTGPNYGYTF.

V is TRBV5-1 and J is TRBJ2-1; possibly TRBD2 for D (5 bases). The CDR3 is made up of 15 amino acids. From germline, CDR1 is SGHRS and CDR2 YFSETQ. The ends were cut back, 5 bases at V and 6 bases at J, with 18 bases in the middle. The CDR3 sequence: CASRNGLLKGNEQFF. CDR3 nucleotide sequence: TGCGCCAGCAGGAACGGACTTTTGAAGGGCAATGAGCAGTTCTTC.

The rearrangement joins TRBV5-6 to TRBJ1-1; 10 bases match TRBD1. The CDR3 has 16 residues. Looked up from germline, CDR1 is SGHDT and CDR2 is YYEEEE. Losses at the gene ends were 7 bases for V and 3 bases for J; bases not matched to a gene: 12. The CDR3 nucleotides read TGTGCCAGCCAAGCTTTCGGACAGGGGGGTTACACTGAAGCTTTCTTT. Translating gives CASQAFGQGGYTEAFF.

This sequence joins TRBV18 and TRBJ1-1; possible D gene TRBD1, 5 bases. The germline gives CDR1 KGHSH, CDR2 LQKENI. CDR3 size: 15 residues. Between the trimmed V and J ends, which lost 8 bases and 4 bases, there was a span of 20 bases. The CDR3, as DNA: TGTGCCAGCGCTAACCCGGGGGGAAGAAGCACTGAAGCTTTCTTT. Translating it yields CASANPGGRSTEAFF.

The V gene is TRBV30, the J gene TRBJ2-7; 9 bases map to TRBD2. J gave up 2 bases and V 4 bases, and 9 bases lay outside the gene matches. Germline V gene data show CDR1 as GTSNPN and CDR2 as SVGIG (reference sequence). The CDR3 is 15 residues long. The CDR3 sequence is CAWKGRLAGPYEQYF. In DNA, the CDR3 is TGTGCCTGGAAGGGCAGGCTAGCGGGACCCTACGAGCAGTACTTC.

A word on this clone: Distinct nucleotide sequences in the sample also encode this CDR3. The rearrangement joins TRBV7-9 to TRBJ1-1; D unresolved. The V gene lost 0 bases and the J gene lost 1 base, with 6 bases spanning the gap. The CDR3 runs to 14 residues. Germline assignment: CDR1 SEHNR and CDR2 FQNEAQ (reference sequence). The DNA of the CDR3 is TGTGCCAGCAGCTTAGCCCGCGCGAACACTGAAGCTTTCTTT. The encoded protein is CASSLARANTEAFF. Full variable domain (missing parts from reference TRBV7-9 and TRBJ1-1): DTGVSQNPRHKITKRGQNVTFRCDPISEHNRLYWYRQTLGQGPEFLTYFQNEAQLEKSRLLSDRFSAERPKGSFSTLEIQRTEQGDSAMYLCASSLARANTEAFFGQGTRLTVV.

The CDR3 region is CASSEQRGYYGYTF. In DNA, the CDR3 is TGTGCCAGCAGTGAACAGCGGGGATACTATGGCTACACCTTC. The genes are TRBV6-1 and TRBJ1-2; no clear D gene. The ends were cut back, 2 bases at V and 3 bases at J, with 10 bases in the middle. This CDR3 has 14 amino acids. Germline V CDR1 and CDR2: MNHNS, SASEGT.